This T cell receptor beta chain comes out of a study of T-cell reconstitution after alpha-beta-depleted transplantation in children. This clonotype was seen a handful of times. Its antigen is not identified. Study-wide results and caveats: A year post-transplant, T-cell counts and diversity derived mostly from newly produced T cells. Several hundred rapidly expanded clones from non-depleted graft cells reportedly supplied alpha-beta T cells about two months post-transplant. Several patients had high TCRbeta diversity at day 60; it came from surviving recipient T cells and thymic progenitors.

The germline CDR1 and CDR2 sequences are SGHVS and FQNEAQ. The CDR3 covers 18 residues. V lost 0 bases to trimming and J lost 5 bases; unmatched junction nucleotides: 6. The TCRbeta library was prepared with unique molecular identifiers. Via MiXCR, TCRdb re-called the PCR reads, giving one row per CDR3 protein. The sample includes 70,000 to 95,000 distinct CDR3 sequences, roughly a sixth of them seen just once. The specimen comprised PBMCs, mostly from graft donor cells, sampled 180 days after TCRalphabeta/CD19-depleted stem cell transplant. The gene calls are TRBV7-8 and TRBJ2-5, with TRBD2 matching 16 bases. This TCR came from a male patient between 2 and 15 years old who had a stem cell transplant for acute lymphoblastic leukemia, so the T cells may come from the graft donor. The CDR3 sequence: CASSLAGTSGGAWETQYF. The DNA of the CDR3 is TGTGCCAGCAGCTTAGCCGGGACTAGCGGGGGGGCTTGGGAGACCCAGTACTTC.